A few counts support the clone carrying this T cell receptor (beta chain). This sample stems from a study of cytomegalovirus exposure and HLA in healthy donors. Primers for the PCR totalled 60 Vbeta and 13 Jbeta. The table came from immunoSEQ multiplex PCR; TCRdb's copy has only in-frame clones and leaves some out. Seen here are some 150,000 clones, under 90% observed once, and the top ten hold around 4.3%. J lost 8 bases, V lost 0 bases, and 4 bases had no gene match. Germline lookup yields CDR1 GTSNPN and CDR2 SVGIG (reference sequence). The CDR3 runs 14 residues. Sequencing was carried out using PBMCs. The chain recombines TRBV30 with TRBJ1-6; 7 bases match TRBD1. The receptor was isolated from a man aged 25 to 45 in good health and CMV-seronegative. CDR3 amino acids: CAWSVQGRDSPLHF. The CDR3 DNA reads as TGTGCCTGGAGTGTACAGGGGAGAGATTCACCCCTCCACTTT.